The sequence of this T cell receptor beta chain was determined in a study of blood T cell repertoires in COVID-19. Losses at the gene ends were 6 bases for V and 4 bases for J; bases not matched to a gene: 8. The CDR3 totals 15 residues. CDR1 and CDR2 (germline): MNHEY, SVGAGI. The table came from immunoSEQ multiplex PCR; TCRdb's copy has only in-frame clones and leaves some out. The table includes 300,000 to 450,000 clones, around 90% detected once. This chain joins TRBV6-5 and TRBJ1-1; TRBD1 aligns across 10 bases. This clonotype was sampled from a human donor in a cohort sampled during active COVID-19. The sequenced sample was peripheral blood. CDR3 protein: CASRTKGQGFTEAFF. For the CDR3, the DNA is TGTGCCAGCAGGACAAAGGGACAGGGGTTCACTGAAGCTTTCTTT.